The clone carrying this T cell receptor beta chain showed up just a few times. Antigen: not known. The sample is drawn from a study of blood T cells in healthy people across ages. Every sample yielded at least 6.5 million isolated PBMCs. The second PCR ran about 6 to 12 cycles with a sample-barcoded 5' primer and J-beta primers. TCRdb itself ran the 5' RACE reads through MiXCR, one entry per CDR3 protein. Among 850,000 to 1,300,000 distinct CDR3 sequences listed, around 43% were seen once. Study-wide results and limits: Strongly correlated with naive T cell percentage was TCR beta diversity.

Source material: blood. The clonotype originates from a woman aged 55-69 years in good health.

The CDR3 DNA follows: TGTGCCAGCAGCTTGCTGGTCGGGGAGCGGGAGACCCAGTACTTC. This sequence encodes CASSLLVGERETQYF. J is TRBJ2-7 and V is TRBV5-5, with D possibly TRBD2 on 5 matching bases. Judging by the DNA end, TRBJ2-5 fits better; the J call may be wrong. The length of the CDR3 is 15 residues. Germline V lookup: CDR1 SGHKS, CDR2 YYEKEE (reference sequence).